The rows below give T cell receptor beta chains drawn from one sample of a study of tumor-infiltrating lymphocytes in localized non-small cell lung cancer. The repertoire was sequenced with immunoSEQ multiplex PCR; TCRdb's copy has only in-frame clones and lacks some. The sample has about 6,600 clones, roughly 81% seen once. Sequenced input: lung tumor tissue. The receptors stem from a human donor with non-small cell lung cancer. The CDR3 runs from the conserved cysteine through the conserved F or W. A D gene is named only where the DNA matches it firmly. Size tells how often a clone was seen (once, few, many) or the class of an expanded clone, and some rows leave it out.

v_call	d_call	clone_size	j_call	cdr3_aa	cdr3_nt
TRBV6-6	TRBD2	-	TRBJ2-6	CASSWEGSGANVLTF	TGTGCCAGCAGTTGGGAGGGCTCTGGGGCCAACGTCCTGACTTTC
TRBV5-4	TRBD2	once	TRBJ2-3	CASSPSGGALTTQYF	TGTGCCAGCAGCCCCAGCGGGGGGGCGCTTACTACGCAGTATTTT
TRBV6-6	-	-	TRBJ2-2	CATLIGDTGELFF	TGTGCCACCCTCATCGGGGACACCGGGGAGCTGTTTTTT
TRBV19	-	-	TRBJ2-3	CASSIRGGRADTQYF	TGTGCCAGTAGTATTAGGGGGGGGAGGGCAGATACGCAGTATTTT
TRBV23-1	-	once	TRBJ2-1	CASSQSARESSYNEQFF	TGCGCCAGCAGTCAATCAGCCAGGGAAAGCTCCTACAATGAGCAGTTCTTC
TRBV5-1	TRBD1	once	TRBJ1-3	CASRPGTGSPGNTIYF	TGCGCCAGCAGACCCGGGACAGGGAGCCCTGGAAACACCATATATTTT
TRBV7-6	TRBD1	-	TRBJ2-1	CASSGRDRGAEQFF	TGTGCCAGCAGCGGCCGGGACAGGGGAGCTGAGCAGTTCTTC
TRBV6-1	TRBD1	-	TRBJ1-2	CASQGQAFGYTF	TGTGCCAGCCAGGGACAGGCGTTCGGCTACACCTTC
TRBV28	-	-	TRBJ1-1	CASSLFPATGADTEAFF	TGTGCCAGCAGTTTATTCCCCGCGACAGGCGCCGACACTGAAGCTTTCTTT
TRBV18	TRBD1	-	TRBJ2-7	CASSPGQGVYEQYF	TGTGCCAGCTCACCGGGACAGGGGGTCTACGAGCAGTACTTC
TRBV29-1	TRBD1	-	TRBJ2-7	CSVEDRRTGSYEQYF	TGCAGCGTTGAAGATCGCAGGACAGGCTCCTACGAGCAGTACTTC
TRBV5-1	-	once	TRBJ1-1	CASSLGGVEAFF	TGCGCCAGCAGCTTGGGGGGAGTAGAAGCTTTCTTT
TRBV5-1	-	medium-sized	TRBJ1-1	CASSSVMNTEAFF	TGCGCCAGCAGCTCTGTTATGAACACTGAAGCTTTCTTT
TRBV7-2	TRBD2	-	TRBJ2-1	CASSLTGTSSYNEQFF	TGTGCCAGCAGCTTAACCGGGACTAGTTCCTACAATGAGCAGTTCTTC
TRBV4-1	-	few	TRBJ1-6	CASSQERSSSYNSPLHF	TGCGCCAGCAGCCAAGAACGGTCCAGCTCCTATAATTCACCCCTCCACTTT
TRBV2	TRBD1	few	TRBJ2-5	CASRDRGQETQYF	TGTGCCAGCAGGGACAGGGGCCAAGAGACCCAGTACTTC
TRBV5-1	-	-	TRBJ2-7	CASSLAAVSYEQYF	TGCGCCAGCAGCTTGGCGGCAGTCTCCTACGAGCAGTACTTC
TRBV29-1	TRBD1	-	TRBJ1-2	CSVDRGDYGYTF	TGCAGCGTTGACAGGGGGGACTATGGCTACACCTTC
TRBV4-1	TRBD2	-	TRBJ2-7	CASSQDWPLLAGAGSLYEQYF	TGCGCCAGCAGCCAAGATTGGCCCCTGCTAGCGGGGGCCGGTTCACTCTACGAGCAGTACTTC
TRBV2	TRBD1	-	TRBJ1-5	CASRQTGNQPQHF	TGTGCCAGCAGACAGACAGGGAATCAGCCCCAGCATTTT
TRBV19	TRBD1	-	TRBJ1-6	CASSTPPGQGNHPPLHF	TGTGCCAGTAGTACGCCACCGGGACAGGGGAATCATCCACCCCTCCACTTT
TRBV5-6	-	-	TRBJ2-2	CASSSKRSANTGELFF	TGTGCCAGCAGCTCCAAGAGGAGCGCGAACACCGGGGAGCTGTTTTTT
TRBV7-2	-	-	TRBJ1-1	CASSVRGNTEAFF	TGTGCCAGCAGCGTCCGGGGAAACACTGAAGCTTTCTTT
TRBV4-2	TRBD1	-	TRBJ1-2	CASSQDSGTGGGSYGYTF	TGTGCCAGCAGCCAAGATTCGGGCACAGGGGGCGGGAGCTATGGCTACACCTTC
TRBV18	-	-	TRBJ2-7	CASSPPGTSSYEQYF	TGTGCCAGCTCACCACCCGGGACAAGCTCCTACGAGCAGTACTTC
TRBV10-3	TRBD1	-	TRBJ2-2	CAISFQGAGELFF	TGTGCCATCAGTTTTCAGGGGGCCGGGGAGCTGTTTTTT
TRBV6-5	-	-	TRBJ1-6	CASSLRVQYNSPLHF	TGTGCCAGCAGTCTCCGGGTCCAGTATAATTCACCCCTCCACTTT
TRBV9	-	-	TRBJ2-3	CASSVPPNPDTQYF	TGTGCCAGCAGCGTACCCCCTAATCCAGATACGCAGTATTTT
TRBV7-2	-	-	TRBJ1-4	CASSLTIRAGDNEKLFF	TGTGCCAGCAGCTTAACTATCAGGGCGGGTGATAATGAAAAACTGTTTTTT
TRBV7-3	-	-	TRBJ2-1	CASSLDSYNEQFF	TGTGCCAGCAGCTTAGACAGTTACAATGAGCAGTTCTTC
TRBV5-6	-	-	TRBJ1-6	CASSLRMTVTNSPLHF	TGTGCCAGCAGCTTGAGGATGACGGTTACTAATTCACCCCTCCACTTT
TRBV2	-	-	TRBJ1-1	CASSEAYRGLNTEAFF	TGTGCCAGCAGTGAAGCGTACCGGGGCTTGAACACTGAAGCTTTCTTT
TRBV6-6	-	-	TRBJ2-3	CASSYPNTDTQYF	TGTGCCAGCAGTTACCCCAACACAGATACGCAGTATTTT
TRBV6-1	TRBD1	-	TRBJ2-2	CASRGTATGELFF	TGTGCCAGCAGGGGGACAGCCACCGGGGAGCTGTTTTTT
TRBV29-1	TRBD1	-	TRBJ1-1	CTPQQGPLNTEAFF	TGCACGCCCCAACAGGGGCCCCTGAACACTGAAGCTTTCTTT
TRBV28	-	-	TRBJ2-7	CASSLRGFLVGGNYEQYF	TGTGCCAGCAGTTTAAGGGGTTTTTTGGTAGGTGGCAACTACGAGCAGTACTTC
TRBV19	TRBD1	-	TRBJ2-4	CASSLLKGQGIQYF	TGTGCCAGTAGCCTCCTAAAGGGACAGGGGATTCAGTACTTC
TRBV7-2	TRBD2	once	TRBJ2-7	CASSLMTSPPTQQYF	TGTGCCAGCAGCTTAATGACTAGCCCCCCTACCCAGCAGTACTTC
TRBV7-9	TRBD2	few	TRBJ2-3	CASSAGTSFSDTQYF	TGTGCCAGCAGCGCCGGGACTAGCTTTTCGGATACGCAGTATTTT
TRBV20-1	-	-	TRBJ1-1	CSAPDLLEAFF	TGCAGTGCCCCTGACCTCCTTGAAGCTTTCTTT
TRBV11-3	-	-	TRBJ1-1	CASSLDRWGTEAFF	TGTGCCAGCAGCTTAGATCGTTGGGGCACTGAAGCTTTCTTT
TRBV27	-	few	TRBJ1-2	CASSLSANYGYTF	TGTGCCAGCAGTTTATCAGCTAACTATGGCTACACCTTC
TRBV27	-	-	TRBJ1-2	CASTSLGLMDGYTF	TGTGCCAGCACCTCCCTCGGACTGATGGATGGCTACACCTTC
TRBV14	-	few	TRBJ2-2	CASAGPRPTGELFF	TGTGCCAGCGCCGGACCGCGCCCCACCGGGGAGCTGTTTTTT
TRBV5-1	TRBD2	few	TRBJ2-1	CASSRTSGGYNEQFF	TGCGCCAGCAGCCGGACTAGCGGGGGTTACAATGAGCAGTTCTTC
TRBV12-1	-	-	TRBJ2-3	CASSFGGSYGPTDTQYF	TGTGCCAGCAGCTTTGGGGGGTCCTACGGCCCCACAGATACGCAGTATTTT
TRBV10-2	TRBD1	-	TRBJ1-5	CASSELGGRNQPQHF	TGCGCCAGCAGTGAGTTAGGGGGCCGGAATCAGCCCCAGCATTTT
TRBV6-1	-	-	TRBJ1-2	CASSEYIQGRGYTF	TGTGCCAGCAGTGAATATATTCAGGGACGGGGCTACACCTTC
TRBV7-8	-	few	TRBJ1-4	CASSLTGDNEKLFF	TGTGCCAGCAGCTTAACGGGAGATAATGAAAAACTGTTTTTT
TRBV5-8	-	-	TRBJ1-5	CASSRGPQPQHF	TGTGCCAGCAGTCGGGGGCCTCAGCCCCAGCATTTT
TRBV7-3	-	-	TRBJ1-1	CASSPRANGPEAFF	TGTGCCAGCAGCCCACGGGCAAACGGACCCGAAGCTTTCTTT
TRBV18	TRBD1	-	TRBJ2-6	CASSPQGQSSGANVLTF	TGTGCCAGCTCACCTCAGGGACAGAGCTCTGGGGCCAACGTCCTGACTTTC
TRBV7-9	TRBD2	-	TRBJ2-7	CASSSRTRHEQYF	TGTGCCAGCAGCTCACGGACTAGACACGAGCAGTACTTC